The clone carrying this TCR beta chain was seen more than once but under ten times. The antigen is not known. This specimen comes from a study of vaccination effects on CD4 cells after COVID-19. This CDR3 spans 16 amino acids. The germline V and J ends were trimmed by 1 base and 0 bases, with 13 bases remaining between them. Germline assignment: CDR1 SGHNT and CDR2 YYREEE (reference sequence). Produced via immunoSEQ multiplex PCR; TCRdb's table is partial and in-frame only. Of about 28,000 clones in the sample, 73% were seen once. Expansion with viral peptide pools was applied to antigen-specific CD4+ T cells by the ViraFEST assay prior to sequencing. Following a roughly 11-day culture, CD4+ T cells were purified. Two-dose vaccination with either BNT162b2 or mRNA-1273 was given to the participants. Cultures got half-medium changes with IL-2 on days 3 and 7.

The rearrangement uses TRBV5-4 and TRBJ1-1; no firm D call. The receptor comes from a human donor who received a COVID-19 vaccine. The specimen was CD4+ T cells from PBMCs cultured with HCoV-NL63 spike peptides, collected after COVID-19 vaccination. CDR3 coding DNA: TGTGCCAGCAGCTTGAACGTCCGGCGGATGAACACTGAAGCTTTCTTT. Translated, it gives CASSLNVRRMNTEAFF.